This T cell receptor beta chain was sequenced in a study of T cell responses to AZD1222 COVID-19 vaccine. Clones were sequenced by immunoSEQ multiplex PCR, and TCRdb holds only the in-frame ones, with some missing. The sample lists fewer than 100,000 clones; roughly 84% were seen once. A word on this clone: The junction differs from germline at one of its ends, possibly a read error.

The V gene's germline CDR1 is MNHGY and CDR2 SVAAGI. CDR3 length: 9 amino acids. The V and J genes are TRBV6-9 and TRBJ2-5; D is undetermined. The source was peripheral blood, collected on day 0 of AZD1222 vaccination. The source is an adult in good health. For the CDR3, the DNA is TGTGCCAGCAGTGGCGTGGGGAACTTC. The encoded protein is CASSGVGNF.